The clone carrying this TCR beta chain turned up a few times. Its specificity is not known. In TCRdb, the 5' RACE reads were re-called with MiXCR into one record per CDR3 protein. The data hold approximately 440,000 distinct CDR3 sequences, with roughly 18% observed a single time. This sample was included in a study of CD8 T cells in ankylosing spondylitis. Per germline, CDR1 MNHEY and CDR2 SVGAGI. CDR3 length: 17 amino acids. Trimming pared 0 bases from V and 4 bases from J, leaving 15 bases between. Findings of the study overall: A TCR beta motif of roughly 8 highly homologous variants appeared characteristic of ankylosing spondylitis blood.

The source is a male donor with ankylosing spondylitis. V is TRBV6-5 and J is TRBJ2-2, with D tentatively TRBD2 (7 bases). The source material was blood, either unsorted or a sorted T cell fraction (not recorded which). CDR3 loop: CASSYSGGGGGTGELFF. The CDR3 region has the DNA TGTGCCAGCAGTTACTCGGGGGGAGGGGGTGGCACCGGGGAGCTGTTTTTT.